What follows is one T cell receptor beta chain and its context. The data derive from a study of blood T cell repertoires in COVID-19. Across the study: From the United States, Italy and Spain came samples of acute and convalescent COVID-19. T cells, B-cell-depleted T cells, or PBMCs provided the cDNA or gDNA that served as material.

In the authors' methods: Counts of nucleated cells, estimated from reference gene primer amplification, were obtained. TCRdb's table, derived via immunoSEQ multiplex PCR, lists solely in-frame clones and lacks some. V and J calls and clone size are those listed in that table; D and trimming were worked out from the DNA. The sample contains around 250,000 clones, roughly nine tenths of which appear only once. CDR1 and CDR2 (germline): MNHEY, SVGEGT. Between the trimmed V and J ends, which lost 0 bases and 7 bases, there was a span of 12 bases. The CDR3 runs to 14 residues. The receptor's source is a human donor in a cohort exposed to, infected with or recovered from COVID-19 (not recorded which). The donor label of this sample is uncertain. The chain recombines TRBV6-2 or TRBV6-3 with TRBJ1-2; tentatively, D is TRBD1 (5 bases). Specimen: PBMCs or T cells enriched from blood (not recorded which). The CDR3 reads CASSYSSVTGGYTF. The CDR3 bases are TGTGCCAGCAGTTACTCTTCTGTTACAGGTGGCTACACCTTC.